Included here is one T cell receptor (beta chain) sequence, with context. The sample belongs to a study of blood T cell repertoires in COVID-19. Measured with immunoSEQ multiplex PCR; TCRdb has only the in-frame clones, and not every one. The sample has tens of thousands of clones, around 81% seen once; the top ten hold around 40%. The TCR sequence derives from a woman at least 80 years old with acute or convalescent COVID-19. Sequencing was carried out using peripheral blood.

The CDR3 DNA sequence: TGTGCCAGCAGAGTCCGGGACAGGGTCGATTCACCCCTCCACTTT. Translating it yields CASRVRDRVDSPLHF. This chain connects TRBV28 to TRBJ1-6; TRBD1 aligns across 9 bases. In germline, CDR1 is MDHEN, CDR2 SYDVKM. After removal of 6 bases from V and 8 bases from J, the junction contained 8 bases not matched to a gene. The CDR3 is 15 residues long. The full variable domain, in which reference TRBV28 and TRBJ1-6 provide the parts outside the CDR3, is DVKVTQSSRYLVKRTGEKVFLECVQDMDHENMFWYRQDPGLGLRLIYFSYDVKMKEKGDIPEGYSVSREKKERFSLILESASTNQTSMYLCASRVRDRVDSPLHFGNGTRLTVT.